The entry below describes one T cell receptor (beta chain). This record belongs to a study of blood T cell repertoires in COVID-19. On the study more broadly: T cells, B-cell-depleted T cells, or PBMCs supplied cDNA or gDNA.

Looked up from germline, CDR1 is LNHDA and CDR2 is SQIVND (reference sequence). Trimming took 9 bases from V and 0 from J; bases not matched to a gene: 7. The CDR3 is made up of 14 amino acids. Recruitment covered 20 to 25 US areas and drew participants whose ages spanned roughly 18 to 89 years. Recovery meant two consecutive negative NP/OP PCR tests, professional clearance, or resolved symptoms. Methods used by the authors: Reference gene primers were amplified, and this amplification served to estimate nucleated cell counts. TCRdb keeps only in-frame clones here, not all; method: immunoSEQ multiplex PCR. V and J calls plus clone size are reproduced from that table; the DNA served to infer D and trimming. The table shows 360,000 or so clones, with about four fifths occurring only once.

This clonotype originated in a woman aged 45-59 years who had recovered from COVID-19. Sequencing was done on a sample of PBMCs or T cells enriched from blood (not recorded which). The V call is TRBV19, the J call TRBJ1-1; 7 bases map to TRBD1. CDR3 in DNA: TGTGCCAGCGGGTGGGACAGAATGAACACTGAAGCTTTCTTT. Translation gives CASGWDRMNTEAFF.